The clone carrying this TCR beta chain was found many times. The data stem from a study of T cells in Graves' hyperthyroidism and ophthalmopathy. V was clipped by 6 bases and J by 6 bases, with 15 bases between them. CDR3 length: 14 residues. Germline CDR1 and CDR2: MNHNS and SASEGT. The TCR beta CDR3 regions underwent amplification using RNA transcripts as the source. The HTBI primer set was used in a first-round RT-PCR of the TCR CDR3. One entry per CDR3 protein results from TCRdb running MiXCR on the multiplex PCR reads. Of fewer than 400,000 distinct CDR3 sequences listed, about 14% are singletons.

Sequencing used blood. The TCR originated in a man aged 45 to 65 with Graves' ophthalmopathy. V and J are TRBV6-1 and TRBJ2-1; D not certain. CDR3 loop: CASRGQATRNEQFF. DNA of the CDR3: TGTGCCAGCAGAGGTCAGGCCACTCGCAATGAGCAGTTCTTC.